The 3 T cell receptor beta chains given below trace back to one sample, sequenced in a study of blood T cell repertoires in COVID-19. Libraries were prepared by immunoSEQ multiplex PCR; TCRdb keeps only in-frame clonotypes and omits some of them. The table has about 230,000 clones, roughly 85% seen once; the top ten hold about an eighth. Sequenced input: peripheral blood. Receptor source: a woman in her late teens or twenties who had recovered from COVID-19.

J is TRBJ2-5 and V is TRBV27, with D possibly being TRBD2 (6 bases). Trimming cost V 1 base and J 3 bases, with 12 bases left between them. Germline V lookup: CDR1 MNHEY, CDR2 SMNVEV (reference sequence). This CDR3 contains 15 residues. DNA of the CDR3: TGTGCCAGCAGTTTATGGTCGGCGGGGAAAGAGACCCAGTACTTC. As protein: CASSLWSAGKETQYF.

This clone was counted between two and nine times. The genes are TRBV7-9 and TRBJ2-1; tentatively, D is TRBD2 (5 bases). With 2 bases removed from V and 7 bases from J, the gap between germline ends came to 21 bases. The CDR3 runs 17 residues. From germline, CDR1 is SEHNR and CDR2 FQNEAQ (reference sequence). The CDR3 nucleotides are TGTGCCAGCAGCTTATTTAGAGCGGTGGGCCTGGGGAATGAGCAGTTCTTC. Residues: CASSLFRAVGLGNEQFF.

The CDR3 region has the DNA TGCAGTGCTAGTGATATTAGGGGAGCCAAAAACATTCAGTACTTC. This encodes CSASDIRGAKNIQYF. This chain connects TRBV20-1 to TRBJ2-4, with D perhaps TRBD1 (5 bases). The CDR3 length is 15 residues. V lost 3 bases, J lost 0 bases, and 12 bases lay in between. Germline CDR1 DFQATT, CDR2 SNEGSKA (reference sequence).